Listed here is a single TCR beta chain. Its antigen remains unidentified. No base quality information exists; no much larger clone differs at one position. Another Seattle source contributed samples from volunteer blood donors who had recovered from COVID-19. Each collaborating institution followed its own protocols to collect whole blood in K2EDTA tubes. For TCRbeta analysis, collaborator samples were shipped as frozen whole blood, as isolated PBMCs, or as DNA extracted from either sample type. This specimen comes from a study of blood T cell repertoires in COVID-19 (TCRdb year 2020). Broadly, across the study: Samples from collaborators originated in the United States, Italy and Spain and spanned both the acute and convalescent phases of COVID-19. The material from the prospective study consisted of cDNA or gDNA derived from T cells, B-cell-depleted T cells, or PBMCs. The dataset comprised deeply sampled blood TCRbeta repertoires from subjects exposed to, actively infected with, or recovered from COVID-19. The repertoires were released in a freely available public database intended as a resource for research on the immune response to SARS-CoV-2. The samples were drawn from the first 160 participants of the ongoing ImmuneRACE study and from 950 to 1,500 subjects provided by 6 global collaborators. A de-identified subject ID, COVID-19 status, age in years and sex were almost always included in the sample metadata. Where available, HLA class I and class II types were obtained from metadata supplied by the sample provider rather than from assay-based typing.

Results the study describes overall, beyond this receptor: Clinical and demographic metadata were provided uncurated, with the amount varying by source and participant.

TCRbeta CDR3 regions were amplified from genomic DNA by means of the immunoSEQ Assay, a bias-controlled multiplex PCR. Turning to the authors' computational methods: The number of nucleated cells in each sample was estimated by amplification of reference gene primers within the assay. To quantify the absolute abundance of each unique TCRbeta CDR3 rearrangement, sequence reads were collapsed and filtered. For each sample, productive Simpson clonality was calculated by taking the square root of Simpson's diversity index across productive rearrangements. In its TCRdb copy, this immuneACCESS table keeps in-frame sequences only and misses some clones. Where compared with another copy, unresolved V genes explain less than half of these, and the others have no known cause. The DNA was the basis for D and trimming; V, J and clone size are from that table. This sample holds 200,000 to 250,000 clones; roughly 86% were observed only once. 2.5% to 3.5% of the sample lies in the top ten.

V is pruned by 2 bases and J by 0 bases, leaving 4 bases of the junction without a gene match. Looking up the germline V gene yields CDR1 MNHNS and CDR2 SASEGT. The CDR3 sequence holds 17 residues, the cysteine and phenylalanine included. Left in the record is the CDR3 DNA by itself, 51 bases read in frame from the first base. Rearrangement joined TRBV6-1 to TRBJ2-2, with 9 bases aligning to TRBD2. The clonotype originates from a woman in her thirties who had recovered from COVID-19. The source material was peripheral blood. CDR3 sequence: CASSENRLAANTGELFF. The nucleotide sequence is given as TGTGCCAGCAGTGAAAATAGACTAGCGGCGAACACCGGGGAGCTGTTTTTT.